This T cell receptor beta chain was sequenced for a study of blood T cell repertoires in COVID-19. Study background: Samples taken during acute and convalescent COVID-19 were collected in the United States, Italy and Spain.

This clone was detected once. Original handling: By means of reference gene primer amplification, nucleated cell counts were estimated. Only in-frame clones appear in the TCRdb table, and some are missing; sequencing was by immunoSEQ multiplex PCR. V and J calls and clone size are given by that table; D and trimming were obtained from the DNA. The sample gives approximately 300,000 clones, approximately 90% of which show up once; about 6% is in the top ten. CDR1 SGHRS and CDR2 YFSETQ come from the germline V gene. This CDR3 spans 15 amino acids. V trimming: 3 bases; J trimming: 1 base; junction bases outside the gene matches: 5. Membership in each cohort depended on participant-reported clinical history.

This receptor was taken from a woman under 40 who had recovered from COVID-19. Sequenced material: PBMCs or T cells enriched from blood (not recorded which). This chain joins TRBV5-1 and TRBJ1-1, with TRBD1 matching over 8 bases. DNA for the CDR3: TGCGCCAGCAGCTCCCGACAGGGGACGAACACTGAAGCTTTCTTT. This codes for CASSSRQGTNTEAFF.